These 21 T cell receptor beta chains originate from one sample sequenced in a study of beta chain features in type 1 diabetes. Study findings and constraints: Moderate but significant shortening of TCRB CDR3s was recorded in all four CD4+ subsets from Type 1 diabetes patients.

These TCRs are of unknown antigen specificity. Investigators reverse transcribed all isolated RNA, so they sequenced expressed TCRB transcripts. Sequenced by immunoSEQ multiplex PCR; TCRdb stores in-frame clones only, minus some. Of around 260,000 clones listed, less than 30% are singletons. The sequenced sample consisted of naive CD4+ T cells from blood. These receptors were taken from a woman aged 30 to 39 with type 1 diabetes.

This clone was recorded a few times. The chain has TRBV29-1 and TRBJ1-4; 9 bases agree with TRBD1. J lost 1 base, V lost 7 bases, and 4 bases had no gene match. This CDR3 has 14 residues. Germline values: CDR1 SQVTM, CDR2 ANQGSEA. The CDR3 DNA reads TGCAGCGCAACAGGGGGCAGAACTAATGAAAAACTGTTTTTT. Its translation: CSATGGRTNEKLFF.

This clone was counted between two and nine times. The chain has TRBV5-4 and TRBJ2-1, with 7 bases aligning to TRBD1. This CDR3 spans 16 amino acids. The germline gives CDR1 SGHNT, CDR2 YYREEE (reference sequence). The ends lost 4 bases at V and 1 base at J; junction bases unmatched: 8. The CDR3 nucleotides read TGTGCCAGCAGCCGCTCGGGACAGCCTTCCTACAATGAGCAGTTCTTC. Protein: CASSRSGQPSYNEQFF.

The chain links TRBV7-9 to TRBJ2-1; 10 nucleotides align to TRBD1. This CDR3 spans 14 amino acids. After removal of 6 bases from V and 7 bases from J, the junction contained 6 bases not matched to a gene. Germline V gene data show CDR1 as SEHNR and CDR2 as FQNEAQ (reference sequence). CDR3 nucleotides: TGTGCCAGCAGTCGACAGGGGGCGAAGAATGAGCAGTTCTTC. This gives the protein CASSRQGAKNEQFF.

V and J are TRBV6-5 and TRBJ2-7, with TRBD1 matching 7 bases. V trimming: 5 bases; J trimming: 2 bases; junction bases outside the gene matches: 6. The CDR3 has 14 amino acids. Germline loops: CDR1 MNHEY, CDR2 SVGAGI. In nucleotides, the CDR3 is TGTGCCAGCAGTACGGCGACAGGGCCCTACGAGCAGTACTTC. Protein sequence: CASSTATGPYEQYF.

This clone was seen a few times. The V call is TRBV18, the J call TRBJ1-5; D may be TRBD1 (5 bases). The length of the CDR3 is 15 residues. Trimming stripped 3 bases from V and 2 bases from J, with 11 bases between. Germline V lookup: CDR1 KGHSH, CDR2 LQKENI. This CDR3 reads CASSPVEGGNQPQHF. CDR3 DNA: TGTGCCAGCTCACCCGTGGAAGGGGGCAATCAGCCCCAGCATTTT.

This clone was counted a few times. This chain connects TRBV28 to TRBJ2-6; D gene unclear. The CDR3 contains 14 residues. The ends were cut back, 10 bases at V and 0 bases at J, with 10 bases in the middle. CDR1 MDHEN and CDR2 SYDVKM come from the germline V gene. The CDR3 protein is CATTDLSGANVLTF. CDR3 DNA: TGTGCCACCACAGACCTCTCTGGGGCCAACGTCCTGACTTTC.

V and J are TRBV5-1 and TRBJ2-5, with 7 positions matching TRBD2. The CDR3 loop spans 14 amino acids. With V trimmed by 4 bases and J by 2 bases, 5 bases remained unmatched. CDR1 is SGHRS, CDR2 YFSETQ, per germline. The CDR3 sequence: CASSLGGPQETQYF. The CDR3, as DNA: TGCGCCAGCAGCCTGGGAGGGCCTCAAGAGACCCAGTACTTC.

This CDR3 reads CSVYRGDFYGYTF. CDR3 sequence (DNA): TGCAGCGTTTACAGGGGGGACTTCTATGGCTACACCTTC. The V call is TRBV29-1, the J call TRBJ1-2, with 8 bases fitting TRBD1. With 5 bases clipped from V and 4 bases from J, the junction kept 6 bases outside the gene matches. The CDR3 has 13 residues. Germline lookup yields CDR1 SQVTM and CDR2 ANQGSEA.

The V and J genes are TRBV28 and TRBJ2-7; the D gene is possibly TRBD2 (6 bases). CDR3 size: 14 residues. Trimming stripped 7 bases from V and 3 bases from J, with 16 bases between. Germline V gene data show CDR1 as MDHEN and CDR2 as SYDVKM. CDR3 nucleotide sequence: TGTGCCAGCAAACCCGGGACTCCTTTCTACGAGCAGTACTTC. Protein sequence: CASKPGTPFYEQYF.

This chain joins TRBV4-1 and TRBJ1-2; D is perhaps TRBD1 (6 bases). Germline CDR1 is MGHRA and CDR2 is YSYEKL. CDR3 length equals 13 residues. Trimming left V 3 bases short and J 8 bases short, with 13 bases between. CDR3 sequence (DNA): TGCGCCAGCAGCCAGTCACGTACAGGGGGCTACACCTTC. Protein sequence: CASSQSRTGGYTF.

The J gene is TRBJ2-7, the V gene TRBV5-1; 10 nucleotides align to TRBD2. J lost 2 bases, V lost 4 bases, and 6 bases had no gene match. CDR1 SGHRS and CDR2 YFSETQ come from the germline V gene. This CDR3 has 15 residues. CDR3 residues: CASSTTSGVTYEQYF. The CDR3 nucleotides are TGCGCCAGCAGCACAACTAGCGGGGTTACCTACGAGCAGTACTTC. The whole variable domain, filled in from reference TRBV5-1 and TRBJ2-7, reads KAGVTQTPRYLIKTRGQQVTLSCSPISGHRSVSWYQQTPGQGLQFLFEYFSETQRNKGNFPGRFSGRQFSNSRSEMNVSTLELGDSALYLCASSTTSGVTYEQYFGPGTRLTVT.

This clone was detected only a few times. V usage is TRBV19 and J usage is TRBJ2-7; the match to TRBD2 covers 7 bases. There are 14 residues in the CDR3. Germline trimming cut 4 bases from V and 2 bases from J; bases unmatched to any gene: 5. Germline V gene data show CDR1 as LNHDA and CDR2 as SQIVND (reference sequence). CDR3 DNA: TGTGCCAGTAGTAAGCGCGGGAGAACCTACGAGCAGTACTTC. Translation gives CASSKRGRTYEQYF.

The chain carries TRBV7-9 and TRBJ2-3, with 8 bases that match TRBD2. Germline CDR1 is SEHNR and CDR2 is FQNEAQ (reference sequence). The CDR3 runs to 16 residues. V gave up 5 bases and J gave up 6 bases; unmatched junction bases: 13. The CDR3 DNA reads as TGTGCCAGCAGCCCCCGATGGGACTCGGGAGGGGATACGCAGTATTTT. Translated, it gives CASSPRWDSGGDTQYF.

The genes are TRBV30 and TRBJ2-7; 9 bases fit TRBD1. V lost 8 bases to trimming and J lost 6 bases; unmatched junction nucleotides: 14. The germline gives CDR1 GTSNPN, CDR2 SVGIG (reference sequence). CDR3 size: 14 residues. CDR3 nucleotides: TGTGCCACCCTAGGACAGGGGCAGCGAGGCGAGCAGTACTTC. Protein sequence: CATLGQGQRGEQYF.

The chain couples TRBV2 to TRBJ1-4; D remains ambiguous. Germline CDR1 SNHLY, CDR2 FYNNEI. V lost 0 bases and J lost 4, with 9 bases in between. The CDR3 runs 15 residues. In nucleotides, the CDR3 is TGTGCCAGCAGTGAAGCGGGCAGGTTTAATGAAAAACTGTTTTTT. This codes for CASSEAGRFNEKLFF. Based on the CDR3 plus reference TRBV2 and TRBJ1-4, the full variable domain is EPEVTQTPSHQVTQMGQEVILRCVPISNHLYFYWYRQILGQKVEFLVSFYNNEISEKSEIFDDQFSVERPDGSNFTLKIRSTKLEDSAMYFCASSEAGRFNEKLFFGSGTQLSVL.

This chain joins TRBV2 and TRBJ2-3, with a possible D match to TRBD1 (6 bases). The ends were cut back, 8 bases at V and 0 bases at J, with 12 bases in the middle. CDR1 is SNHLY, CDR2 FYNNEI, per germline. The CDR3 consists of 14 residues. CDR3 sequence (DNA): TGTGCCAGCGGGGACACAACTAGCACAGATACGCAGTATTTT. This translates into CASGDTTSTDTQYF.

The chain links TRBV4-1 to TRBJ2-3, with 9 bases fitting TRBD2. V shed 0 bases and J 8 bases; nucleotides not matched to a gene: 6. CDR3 size: 15 residues. From germline, CDR1 is MGHRA and CDR2 YSYEKL. The DNA for the CDR3 is TGCGCCAGCAGCCAAGACTCGCGGGAGGGCGGTACGCAGTATTTT. Encoded protein: CASSQDSREGGTQYF.

V and J are TRBV5-4 and TRBJ2-1; 10 bases line up with TRBD2. Looked up from germline, CDR1 is SGHNT and CDR2 is YYREEE (reference sequence). After removal of 0 bases from V and 7 bases from J, the junction contained 7 bases not matched to a gene. CDR3 length equals 16 residues. The CDR3 loop is CASSLGAAGGWNEQFF. In DNA, the CDR3 is TGTGCCAGCAGCTTGGGGGCAGCGGGAGGGTGGAATGAGCAGTTCTTC.

This clone was observed a few times. The V gene is TRBV7-3, the J gene TRBJ2-1, with 16 bases matching TRBD2. The length of the CDR3 is 18 residues. Trimming at V came to 3 bases and at J to 5 bases, leaving 7 bases not matched to a gene. The germline V gene has CDR1 SGHTA and CDR2 FQGTGA. In DNA, the CDR3 is TGTGCCAGCAGCTTCTTAGCCGGGACTAGCGGGGGGGACAATGAGCAGTTCTTC. The encoded protein is CASSFLAGTSGGDNEQFF.

This clone has a handful of counts. DNA for the CDR3: TGCGCCAGCAGCTTGGCAGGCGCTCGCTCCTACAATGAGCAGTTCTTC. This codes for CASSLAGARSYNEQFF. The chain recombines TRBV5-1 with TRBJ2-1; D remains unclear. Trimming stripped 0 bases from V and 0 bases from J, with 10 bases between. This CDR3 contains 16 residues. The germline gives CDR1 SGHRS, CDR2 YFSETQ.

In its sample, this clone was seen a few times. The chain uses TRBV7-6 and TRBJ2-3; unclear D gene. CDR1 and CDR2 from the germline V gene are SGHVS and FNYEAQ. This CDR3 has 15 amino acids. V gave up 3 bases and J gave up 0 bases, with 10 bases separating them. CDR3 coding DNA: TGTGCCAGCAGCTTTAATAGCCGGAGCACAGATACGCAGTATTTT. It translates to CASSFNSRSTDTQYF.